These 29 T cell receptor beta chains share one sample of origin, sequenced in a study of OX40 agonist ivuxolimab in advanced cancers. The assay was immunoSEQ multiplex PCR, and TCRdb's table has in-frame clones only and misses some. Found here are 35,000 to 40,000 clones, less than 85% of them singletons; the top ten hold less than 2%. The sample in question was CD4+ or CD8+ T cells sorted from blood, obtained in a trial of the OX40 agonist ivuxolimab. These receptors all stem from an adult with an advanced solid tumor such as melanoma, head and neck, liver or kidney cancer.

This CDR3 reads CSASEGQAPGQYF. The DNA of the CDR3 is TGCAGCGCCTCCGAGGGCCAGGCGCCTGGGCAGTACTTC. V is TRBV29-1 and J is TRBJ2-7; weak D call: TRBD2 (5 bases). The germline gives CDR1 SQVTM, CDR2 ANQGSEA. Trimming removed 7 bases from V and 9 bases from J, with 22 bases in between. The CDR3 length is 13 residues.

The rearrangement joins TRBV6-1 to TRBJ2-7; tentatively, D is TRBD1 (5 bases). V was cut by 10 bases and J by 6 bases, with 19 bases left in between. CDR3 length equals 13 residues. Per germline, CDR1 MNHNS and CDR2 SASEGT. CDR3 nucleotide sequence: TGTGCCATCCTCACCAGGGTATTATCCGAGCAGTACTTC. This codes for CAILTRVLSEQYF.

The chain is built from TRBV19 and TRBJ2-7; 9 bases match TRBD1. The germline CDR1 and CDR2 sequences are LNHDA and SQIVND (reference sequence). The CDR3 extends over 13 amino acids. The ends lost 5 bases at V and 6 bases at J; junction bases unmatched: 5. The CDR3 nucleotides are TGTGCCAGTAGTGTCACAGGGGGCGGCGAGCAGTACTTC. This sequence encodes CASSVTGGGEQYF.

This clone has a single count. This chain connects TRBV20-1 to TRBJ2-5; D is possibly TRBD2 (6 bases). The V gene's germline CDR1 is DFQATT and CDR2 SNEGSKA (reference sequence). V dropped 3 bases and J dropped 4 bases, with 6 bases sitting between them. There are 11 residues in the CDR3. CDR3 in amino acids: CSASGGETQYF. CDR3 sequence (DNA): TGCAGTGCTAGCGGGGGAGAGACCCAGTACTTC.

This rearrangement joins TRBV5-1 to TRBJ1-2; no definite D call. The CDR3 totals 13 residues. The V and J ends lost 0 bases and 3 bases respectively, with 6 bases between them. Germline loops: CDR1 SGHRS, CDR2 YFSETQ. The CDR3, as DNA: TGCGCCAGCAGCTTGGATGCGGACTATGGCTACACCTTC. Encoded protein: CASSLDADYGYTF. The complete variable domain, with remaining parts taken from reference TRBV5-1 and TRBJ1-2, reads KAGVTQTPRYLIKTRGQQVTLSCSPISGHRSVSWYQQTPGQGLQFLFEYFSETQRNKGNFPGRFSGRQFSNSRSEMNVSTLELGDSALYLCASSLDADYGYTFGSGTRLTVV.

The chain recombines TRBV11-3 with TRBJ2-1; D may be TRBD1 or TRBD2 (5 bases each). The CDR3 covers 13 residues. Germline-derived CDR1 and CDR2 are SGHNT and YENEEA. Trimming left V 3 bases short and J 9 bases short, with 12 bases between. The CDR3 region has the DNA TGTGCCAGCAGCTTTGGGACGCGCGGTGAGCAGTTCTTC. Residues: CASSFGTRGEQFF.

This clone was recorded once. The chain recombines TRBV6-1 with TRBJ2-5; 8 bases fit TRBD1. Germline V gives CDR1 MNHNS, CDR2 SASEGT. This CDR3 comprises 11 residues. With V trimmed by 7 bases and J by 11 bases, 6 bases remained unmatched. The chain's CDR3 is CASKLQGEQYF. The CDR3 DNA sequence: TGTGCCAGCAAGTTACAGGGGGAGCAGTACTTC.

J is TRBJ2-1 and V is TRBV5-1; TRBD2 matches at 14 bases. CDR1 and CDR2 from the germline V gene are SGHRS and YFSETQ. Trimming at V came to 2 bases and at J to 2 bases, leaving 9 bases not matched to a gene. The CDR3 sequence is 19 residues long. CDR3 amino acids: CASSLGLAGGVPTYNEQFF. For the CDR3, the DNA is TGCGCCAGCAGCTTAGGACTAGCGGGGGGAGTTCCTACCTACAATGAGCAGTTCTTC.

The CDR3 is CAWSVGGAGGYTF. CDR3 nucleotides: TGTGCCTGGAGTGTAGGAGGGGCCGGTGGCTACACCTTC. The V call is TRBV30, the J call TRBJ1-2; D might be TRBD1 (5 bases). CDR3 size: 13 residues. V lost 0 bases, J lost 7 bases, and 12 bases lay in between. The germline gives CDR1 GTSNPN, CDR2 SVGIG (reference sequence).

This clone appeared a single time. V usage is TRBV11-2 and J usage is TRBJ2-7; 9 positions agree with TRBD1. Germline V lookup: CDR1 SGHAT, CDR2 FQNNGV. There are 13 residues in the CDR3. Germline trimming cut 6 bases from V and 6 bases from J; bases unmatched to any gene: 6. For the CDR3, the DNA is TGTGCCAGCAGGTTACAGGGGGCGGGCGAGCAGTACTTC. Protein sequence: CASRLQGAGEQYF.

CDR3 residues: CASSRRDRSWGYTF. The CDR3 DNA is TGTGCCAGTAGTCGCCGGGACAGGTCCTGGGGCTACACCTTC. The chain uses TRBV19 and TRBJ1-2; 8 bases line up with TRBD1. The junction had 10 bases not matched to a gene; V was cut back by 5 bases and J by 8 bases. The CDR3 is made up of 14 amino acids. CDR1 LNHDA and CDR2 SQIVND come from the germline V gene (reference sequence).

V usage is TRBV6-1 and J usage is TRBJ1-2, with a tentative D call TRBD1 (5 bases). Germline loops: CDR1 MNHNS, CDR2 SASEGT. The CDR3 runs 13 residues. V lost 6 bases to trimming and J lost 6 bases, with 14 bases between them. This CDR3 is CASRREAGNGYTF. The CDR3 DNA reads as TGTGCCAGCAGGAGGGAGGCAGGGAATGGCTACACCTTC.

A single count supports this clone. The chain couples TRBV5-1 to TRBJ2-5; perhaps TRBD2 as D (6 bases). The DNA end is a closer match to TRBJ2-7, so the J assignment may be wrong. CDR3 length: 13 residues. The V gene's germline CDR1 is SGHRS and CDR2 YFSETQ. CDR3 DNA sequence: TGCGCCAGCAGCTCAACCGGGGGATACGAGCAGTACTTC. It encodes CASSSTGGYEQYF.

V gene TRBV19 combines with J gene TRBJ1-6, with 10 bases aligning to TRBD1. The CDR3 consists of 15 residues. V was clipped by 6 bases and J by 7 bases; unmatched bases: 6. From germline, CDR1 is LNHDA and CDR2 SQIVND (reference sequence). Written as DNA, the CDR3 is TGTGCCAGTAGGCCCCCGGGACAGGGGAATTCACCCCTCCACTTT. Residues: CASRPPGQGNSPLHF.

The CDR3 DNA sequence: TGCAGTGCTAGTTTAGGTGGGCAGTACTTC. Translation gives CSASLGGQYF. This chain uses TRBV20-1 with TRBJ2-7; D unresolved. The CDR3 sequence is 10 residues long. CDR1 is DFQATT and CDR2 is SNEGSKA in the germline V gene (reference sequence). Trimming took 3 bases from V and 9 from J, leaving 9 bases between them.

V usage is TRBV2 and J usage is TRBJ1-2, with a tentative D call TRBD1 (6 bases). CDR3 size: 14 residues. Germline V gene data show CDR1 as SNHLY and CDR2 as FYNNEI. V lost 7 bases and J lost 4, with 16 bases in between. DNA of the CDR3: TGTGCCAGCATCTCGAGACAGGCAAGCTATGGCTACACCTTC. Translation gives CASISRQASYGYTF.

The chain uses TRBV6-6 and TRBJ2-1; 7 nucleotides agree with TRBD1. This CDR3 spans 13 amino acids. CDR1 is MNHNY, CDR2 SVGAGI, per germline (reference sequence). The junction had 8 bases not matched to a gene; V was cut back by 7 bases and J by 8 bases. The CDR3 is CASTRDRVYEQFF. For the CDR3, the DNA is TGTGCCAGCACCAGAGACAGGGTCTATGAGCAGTTCTTC.

V usage is TRBV18 and J usage is TRBJ1-1; weak D call: TRBD1 (6 bases). V was shortened by 6 bases and J by 1 base, with 15 bases between the two germline ends. Germline V gene sequence: CDR1 KGHSH, CDR2 LQKENI. The CDR3 is 15 residues long. As DNA, the CDR3 is TGTGCCAGCTCTCCTCAGGGGTGGGGGAACACTGAAGCTTTCTTT. This sequence encodes CASSPQGWGNTEAFF.

This chain connects TRBV5-6 to TRBJ2-3; 10 bases match TRBD1. V lost 3 bases to trimming and J lost 7 bases; unmatched junction nucleotides: 8. Germline CDR1 and CDR2: SGHDT and YYEEEE. The CDR3 has 15 residues. The CDR3 is CASSWRDRGANTQYF. The CDR3 DNA reads as TGTGCCAGCAGCTGGCGGGACAGGGGCGCTAATACGCAGTATTTT.

V usage is TRBV10-3 and J usage is TRBJ1-3; D gene ambiguous. The CDR3 covers 14 residues. V shed 5 bases and J shed 4 bases, with 12 bases lying between them. The germline V gene encodes CDR1 ENHRY and CDR2 SYGVKD. CDR3 residues: CAISSALEGNTIYF. The DNA of the CDR3 is TGTGCCATCAGTTCGGCCCTCGAAGGAAACACCATATATTTT.

The CDR3 reads CASSLWMNTEAFF. DNA for the CDR3: TGTGCCAGCAGCCTCTGGATGAACACTGAAGCTTTCTTT. The genes are TRBV7-2 and TRBJ1-1, with D unclear. The CDR3 consists of 13 residues. Trimming shortened V by 5 bases and J by 0 bases, and 7 bases separated the two germline ends. In germline, CDR1 is SGHTA, CDR2 FQGNSA.

This chain links TRBV10-3 with TRBJ2-2; tentatively, D is TRBD1 (6 bases). CDR1 and CDR2 (germline): ENHRY, SYGVKD. The CDR3 is 14 residues long. V shed 6 bases and J shed 1 base, with 9 bases lying between them. The CDR3 region has the DNA TGTGCCATCAGGTGGACAGTGAACACCGGGGAGCTGTTTTTT. Translation: CAIRWTVNTGELFF.

This clone appeared once. The chain combines TRBV11-3 with TRBJ2-2, with TRBD1 matching 8 bases. V shed 3 bases, J shed 6 bases, and the junction held 6 bases outside the gene matches. The V gene's germline CDR1 is SGHNT and CDR2 YENEEA. The CDR3 has 15 residues. The CDR3 here is CASSFGQGASGELFF. The CDR3 DNA is TGTGCCAGCAGCTTCGGCCAGGGGGCGTCCGGGGAGCTGTTTTTT. Complete variable domain (other parts from reference TRBV11-3 and TRBJ2-2): EAGVVQSPRYKIIEKKQPVAFWCNPISGHNTLYWYLQNLGQGPELLIRYENEEAVDDSQLPKDRFSAERLKGVDSTLKIQPAELGDSAVYLCASSFGQGASGELFFGEGSRLTVL.

V is TRBV11-3 and J is TRBJ1-2; D is uncertain. V was pared by 1 base and J by 2 bases, with 14 bases between. The CDR3 runs 16 residues. Germline V CDR1 and CDR2: SGHNT, YENEEA. The CDR3 reads CASSLGGKVSNYGYTF. The CDR3 region has the DNA TGTGCCAGCAGCTTAGGGGGTAAGGTGTCAAACTATGGCTACACCTTC.

This clone was detected a few times. The V call is TRBV10-2, the J call TRBJ2-1, with 8 bases matching TRBD2. CDR3 length: 15 residues. Germline CDR1 is WSHSY and CDR2 is SAAADI. The ends lost 3 bases at V and 11 bases at J; junction bases unmatched: 12. CDR3 nucleotide sequence: TGCGCCAGCAGTGAAACACCGGGACTAGGAGGACAGCAGTTCTTC. This sequence encodes CASSETPGLGGQQFF.

The chain links TRBV10-3 to TRBJ2-5; D is unclear. V dropped 5 bases and J dropped 0 bases, with 7 bases sitting between them. There are 13 residues in the CDR3. Per germline, CDR1 ENHRY and CDR2 SYGVKD. The CDR3 sequence is CAISYEYQETQYF. In DNA form, the CDR3 reads TGTGCCATCAGTTACGAGTACCAAGAGACCCAGTACTTC.

The CDR3 sequence: CASSKQKGGTEAFF. CDR3 nucleotide sequence: TGTGCCAGCAGTAAACAGAAGGGGGGAACTGAAGCTTTCTTT. The chain is built from TRBV27 and TRBJ1-1; a weak D match, TRBD1 (6 bases). In germline, CDR1 is MNHEY, CDR2 SMNVEV (reference sequence). The V end was cut by 5 bases, the J end by 5 bases, with 15 bases between. This CDR3 has 14 residues.

The CDR3 bases are TGTGCCAGCAGCTTGGGACAGGGCGCTGGAAACACCATATATTTT. Protein: CASSLGQGAGNTIYF. The gene calls are TRBV5-4 and TRBJ1-3, with 7 bases that match TRBD1. The CDR3 is made up of 15 amino acids. Germline trimming cut 0 bases from V and 2 bases from J; bases unmatched to any gene: 2. The germline CDR1 and CDR2 sequences are SGHNT and YYREEE (reference sequence).

The chain is built from TRBV15 and TRBJ1-6; D unclear. The CDR3 length is 13 residues. V was shortened by 3 bases and J by 7 bases, with 7 bases between the two germline ends. CDR1 is LNHNV, CDR2 YYDKDF, per germline (reference sequence). DNA for the CDR3: TGTGCCACCAGCAGGGGAAGGAATTCACCCCTCCACTTT. This translates into CATSRGRNSPLHF.